Following are 30 T cell receptor beta chains from one sample sequenced in a study of cytomegalovirus exposure and HLA in healthy donors. The PCR ran on 60 Vbeta and 13 Jbeta primers. Method: immunoSEQ multiplex PCR; TCRdb's copy keeps in-frame clones and lacks some. Here the sample spans 120,000 to 150,000 clones, over 60% being singletons. Sequenced sample: PBMCs. Every receptor here comes from a man between 35 and 55 years old in good health and CMV-seropositive.

V is TRBV7-9 and J is TRBJ2-2; no clear D. V lost 3 bases and J 6 bases, leaving 5 bases between the germline ends. The CDR3 length is 12 residues. Germline V CDR1 and CDR2: SEHNR, FQNEAQ (reference sequence). The CDR3, as DNA: TGTGCCAGCAGCTTTAGAGCCGGGGAGCTGTTTTTT. Protein product: CASSFRAGELFF.

This chain links TRBV4-2 with TRBJ1-5; TRBD1 might be the D (5 bases). The CDR3 covers 16 residues. V lost 0 bases, J lost 4 bases, and 13 bases lay in between. CDR1 LGHNA and CDR2 YNFKEQ come from the germline V gene. The CDR3 DNA reads TGTGCCAGCAGCCAAGAGGCGGGGCACCGAAATCAGCCCCAGCATTTT. Amino acids: CASSQEAGHRNQPQHF.

The table lists this clone with a few counts. V is TRBV5-1 and J is TRBJ2-5, with a possible D match to TRBD1 (6 bases). The V end lost 4 bases, the J end lost 2 bases, and 12 bases lay between the germline ends. Germline CDR1 and CDR2: SGHRS and YFSETQ. The CDR3 length is 14 residues. In nucleotides, the CDR3 is TGCGCCAGCAGCCTCCGGGACACACAAGAGACCCAGTACTTC. This codes for CASSLRDTQETQYF.

The chain has TRBV27 and TRBJ1-2; 8 nucleotides align to TRBD1. This CDR3 contains 15 residues. Germline CDR1 is MNHEY and CDR2 is SMNVEV (reference sequence). V lost 1 base and J lost 0; bases outside the gene matches: 1. CDR3 sequence (DNA): TGTGCCAGCAGTTTATTACAGGGGGCTAACTATGGCTACACCTTC. Protein: CASSLLQGANYGYTF.

This clone is a singleton in its sample. The chain links TRBV2 to TRBJ2-7, with 9 positions matching TRBD1. V shed 6 bases and J 5 bases; nucleotides not matched to a gene: 11. This CDR3 comprises 15 residues. The germline CDR1 and CDR2 sequences are SNHLY and FYNNEI. In nucleotides, the CDR3 is TGTGCCAGCAGCGCGCGGGACAGGGAAGGTAACGAGCAGTACTTC. This encodes CASSARDREGNEQYF.

Details on this clone: This sample includes further DNA sequences coding for the same CDR3. V gene TRBV7-2 combines with J gene TRBJ2-1; 8 bases agree with TRBD2. Germline assignment: CDR1 SGHTA and CDR2 FQGNSA. The CDR3 length is 15 residues. The V gene end was trimmed by 3 bases and the J gene end by 4 bases; junction bases not matched to a gene: 5. The DNA of the CDR3 is TGTGCCAGCAGCTTGGTGGCTAGCGGGTACAATGAGCAGTTCTTC. Translation gives CASSLVASGYNEQFF.

This rearrangement joins TRBV7-6 to TRBJ1-5; perhaps TRBD1 as D (6 bases). The CDR3 has 13 amino acids. Germline V gene data show CDR1 as SGHVS and CDR2 as FNYEAQ. V was trimmed by 8 bases and J by 6 bases, leaving 14 bases between them. The CDR3 nucleotides read TGTGCCAGCGGCGAGAACAGGGTTCAGCCCCAGCATTTT. Its protein is CASGENRVQPQHF.

A word on this clone: The same CDR3 can be traced to other DNA sequences in this sample. J is TRBJ1-1 and V is TRBV11-1; no clear D. The CDR3 is 13 residues long. Between the trimmed V and J ends, which lost 1 base and 1 base, there was a span of 4 bases. Germline-derived CDR1 and CDR2 are SGHAT and FQDESV (reference sequence). CDR3 protein: CASSLDRNTEAFF. The CDR3 bases are TGTGCCAGCAGCTTAGACAGGAACACTGAAGCTTTCTTT.

This rearrangement joins TRBV6-5 to TRBJ2-1; 7 positions match TRBD2. The V and J ends lost 7 bases and 6 bases, in that order; junction bases with no gene match: 6. CDR3 size: 13 residues. In germline, CDR1 is MNHEY, CDR2 SVGAGI. DNA for the CDR3: TGTGCCAGCACCACCGGGACTACCAATGAGCAGTTCTTC. Encoded protein: CASTTGTTNEQFF.

The chain recombines TRBV5-4 with TRBJ2-1, with TRBD2 identical over 8 bases. The trim removed 4 bases at V and 6 bases at J, leaving 9 bases unmatched. The germline CDR1 and CDR2 sequences are SGHNT and YYREEE (reference sequence). The CDR3 extends over 15 amino acids. The chain's CDR3 is CASSQGLVRVNEQFF. DNA for the CDR3: TGTGCCAGCAGCCAGGGACTAGTTCGGGTCAATGAGCAGTTCTTC.

The genes are TRBV6-5 and TRBJ1-4; 9 bases agree with TRBD1. The CDR3 sequence is 16 residues long. V was pared by 2 bases and J by 8 bases, with 9 bases of the junction left unmatched. CDR1 is MNHEY and CDR2 is SVGAGI in the germline V gene. The CDR3 here is CASSYSSGTGYEKLFF. CDR3 DNA sequence: TGTGCCAGCAGTTACAGTAGTGGGACAGGGTACGAAAAACTGTTTTTT.

The chain is built from TRBV19 and TRBJ2-3; no reliable D call. CDR3 size: 14 residues. Deletions cut 5 bases from V and 0 bases from J, with 9 bases between. CDR1 and CDR2 from the germline V gene are LNHDA and SQIVND (reference sequence). The CDR3 spells CASSPSTSTDTQYF. The CDR3 nucleotides read TGTGCCAGTAGTCCTAGTACTAGCACAGATACGCAGTATTTT.

This clone was seen only a few times. Written as DNA, the CDR3 is TGTGCCAGCAGCCAAGATCTTGGCCAGGGGGACACTGAAGCTTTCTTT. Translation: CASSQDLGQGDTEAFF. The chain joins TRBV14 to TRBJ1-1, with 7 bases that match TRBD1. Germline CDR1 reads SGHDN; CDR2 reads FVKESK. The junction had 7 bases not matched to a gene; V was cut back by 0 bases and J by 3 bases. The CDR3 runs 16 residues.

The chain is built from TRBV5-4 and TRBJ2-1, with 8 bases matching TRBD1. The V gene end was trimmed by 4 bases and the J gene end by 3 bases; junction bases not matched to a gene: 6. Germline CDR1 is SGHNT and CDR2 is YYREEE (reference sequence). This CDR3 is built from 15 residues. The CDR3 nucleotides read TGTGCCAGCAGCCAGGGGGCGGTAAGCTACAATGAGCAGTTCTTC. It codes for CASSQGAVSYNEQFF.

This chain connects TRBV9 to TRBJ2-5, with D perhaps matching TRBD2 (6 bases). The germline V gene has CDR1 SGDLS and CDR2 YYNGEE. Trimming left V 4 bases short and J 5 bases short, with 18 bases between. This CDR3 has 15 amino acids. The CDR3 DNA reads TGTGCCAGCAGCAACTTCAACCTGGGGAGGGAGACCCAGTACTTC. Protein product: CASSNFNLGRETQYF.

This clone was picked up a small number of times. CDR3: CASSQETSGQETQYF. The CDR3, as DNA: TGTGCCAGCAGCCAAGAGACTAGCGGCCAAGAGACCCAGTACTTC. This chain uses TRBV4-2 with TRBJ2-5, with TRBD2 identical over 9 bases. The CDR3 runs 15 residues. The V and J ends lost 0 bases and 1 base, in that order; junction bases with no gene match: 0. Germline V gene lookup returns CDR1 LGHNA and CDR2 YNFKEQ.

This clone was seen a few times. V usage is TRBV18 and J usage is TRBJ2-2, with 7 nucleotides matching TRBD1. The germline gives CDR1 KGHSH, CDR2 LQKENI. This CDR3 contains 15 residues. The ends lost 3 bases at V and 2 bases at J; junction bases unmatched: 3. This chain's CDR3 is CASSPGQTNTGELFF. The CDR3 nucleotides are TGTGCCAGCTCACCGGGACAGACAAACACCGGGGAGCTGTTTTTT.

This clone was observed a handful of times. The chain carries TRBV7-8 and TRBJ2-5; D perhaps matches TRBD1 (6 bases). Germline V gene data show CDR1 as SGHVS and CDR2 as FQNEAQ. V was pared by 3 bases and J by 7 bases, with 24 bases between. The CDR3 is 17 amino acids. Here the CDR3 DNA reads TGTGCCAGCAGCTTCAGGGTGGACAGAACCCAAGAACGGACCCAGTACTTC. Its translation: CASSFRVDRTQERTQYF.

V is TRBV6-1 and J is TRBJ2-7; tentative D call: TRBD1 (6 bases). Germline CDR1 MNHNS, CDR2 SASEGT. This CDR3 comprises 12 residues. The V gene lost 5 bases and the J gene lost 4 bases, with 9 bases spanning the gap. The CDR3: CASSRDTYEQYF. The CDR3 nucleotides read TGTGCCAGCAGTAGGGACACTTACGAGCAGTACTTC.

V and J are TRBV4-1 and TRBJ2-7, with 7 bases lining up with TRBD1. The trim removed 4 bases at V and 5 bases at J, leaving 8 bases unmatched. Germline V gene data show CDR1 as MGHRA and CDR2 as YSYEKL. This CDR3 comprises 14 residues. CDR3 sequence: CASSPQTGSHEQYF. CDR3 nucleotides: TGCGCCAGCAGCCCGCAGACAGGGTCCCACGAGCAGTACTTC.

This sequence joins TRBV7-2 and TRBJ2-3, with 10 bases identical to TRBD2. Trimming took 1 base from V and 8 from J; bases not matched to a gene: 9. The CDR3 totals 16 residues. Germline assignment: CDR1 SGHTA and CDR2 FQGNSA. CDR3 coding DNA: TGTGCCAGCAGCTTAGGGACTAGCGGAGCCAGAGGTACGCAGTATTTT. This gives the protein CASSLGTSGARGTQYF.

The chain employs TRBV27 and TRBJ2-1, with a tentative D call TRBD2 (5 bases). Germline V gene data show CDR1 as MNHEY and CDR2 as SMNVEV (reference sequence). This CDR3 spans 12 amino acids. V was pared by 3 bases and J by 7 bases, with 7 bases between. The CDR3, as DNA: TGTGCCAGCAGTTTTGGGGAGAATGAGCAGTTCTTC. Protein product: CASSFGENEQFF.

In regard to this clone: The same CDR3 is also encoded by other DNA sequences in this sample. This rearrangement joins TRBV28 to TRBJ2-7; possible D gene TRBD2, 6 bases. Per the germline V gene, CDR1 is MDHEN and CDR2 is SYDVKM. CDR3 length equals 13 residues. V lost 5 bases, J lost 4 bases, and 12 bases lay in between. The CDR3 here is CASSPPGGYEQYF. DNA of the CDR3: TGTGCCAGCAGTCCCCCCGGGGGTTACGAGCAGTACTTC.

The chain recombines TRBV5-1 with TRBJ2-1; 7 positions match TRBD2. The length of the CDR3 is 14 residues. Germline V gives CDR1 SGHRS, CDR2 YFSETQ. Trimming at V came to 5 bases and at J to 6 bases, leaving 8 bases not matched to a gene. CDR3 nucleotide sequence: TGCGCCAGCAGAGGACTAGGAATAGGCAATGAGCAGTTCTTC. As protein: CASRGLGIGNEQFF.

The chain carries TRBV2 and TRBJ2-6; weak D call: TRBD1 (5 bases). Trimming left V 3 bases short and J 2 bases short, with 11 bases between. This CDR3 comprises 16 residues. The germline V gene has CDR1 SNHLY and CDR2 FYNNEI. The CDR3 DNA reads as TGTGCCAGCAGTGACTGGGGCCTAACTGGGGCCAACGTCCTGACTTTC. Translating gives CASSDWGLTGANVLTF.

V and J are TRBV11-2 and TRBJ2-2, with D maybe TRBD2 (6 bases). Trimming stripped 4 bases from V and 7 bases from J, with 19 bases between. CDR1 is SGHAT, CDR2 FQNNGV, per germline. The CDR3 totals 16 residues. The DNA for the CDR3 is TGTGCCAGCAGCTCTCGGAGGGCCCGGGGCGTCGGGGAGCTGTTTTTT. Translation gives CASSSRRARGVGELFF.

This chain connects TRBV19 to TRBJ2-2; D might be TRBD2 (6 bases). The CDR3 is 14 amino acids. The germline V gene has CDR1 LNHDA and CDR2 SQIVND (reference sequence). V lost 10 bases, J lost 2 bases, and 14 bases lay in between. The CDR3 is CAIKGGANTGELFF. The CDR3 region has the DNA TGTGCCATAAAAGGAGGGGCTAACACCGGGGAGCTGTTTTTT.

This chain connects TRBV5-1 to TRBJ2-5, with 8 bases matching TRBD2. The better agreement between TRBJ2-7 and the DNA end casts doubt on the J call. The CDR3 extends over 14 amino acids. Germline-derived CDR1 and CDR2 are SGHRS and YFSETQ. The CDR3 loop reads CASSTGLATYEQYF. In DNA, the CDR3 is TGCGCCAGCAGCACTGGACTAGCAACCTACGAGCAGTACTTC.

In this sample, this clone turned up a few times. CDR3 coding DNA: TGTGCCAGCAGTTCGGGACTAGCGGGAGCAGATACGCAGTATTTT. Amino acids: CASSSGLAGADTQYF. The V and J genes are TRBV6-5 and TRBJ2-3; 14 bases are a match to TRBD2. Germline CDR1 is MNHEY and CDR2 is SVGAGI. This CDR3 has 15 residues. V lost 4 bases and J lost 4; bases outside the gene matches: 1.

This sequence joins TRBV19 and TRBJ1-2, with a tentative D call TRBD1 (6 bases). Trimming shortened V by 6 bases and J by 7 bases, and 18 bases separated the two germline ends. The germline gives CDR1 LNHDA, CDR2 SQIVND (reference sequence). The length of the CDR3 is 14 residues. In DNA form, the CDR3 reads TGTGCCAGTAGCCTTAGGGGGGGCGTCGGTGGCTACACCTTC. Residues: CASSLRGGVGGYTF.